Listed here are 12 T cell receptor beta chains from one sample, sequenced in a study of monozygotic twins with inflammatory bowel disease. No DNA is given; TCRdb re-called the 5' RACE reads and lists each CDR3 protein once. The sample totals fewer than 550,000 distinct CDR3 sequences. Sequences were obtained from blood. All receptors come from a human donor with ulcerative colitis or Crohn's disease, or a healthy co-twin of an affected twin (not recorded which).

The V gene is TRBV6-2 or TRBV6-3, the J gene TRBJ1-4; the TCRdb call, TRBD1, lacks DNA for checking. CDR1 is MNHEY, CDR2 SVGEGT, per germline. The CDR3 runs to 16 residues. The CDR3 here is CASIGGGGAANEKLFF.

V and J are TRBV27 and TRBJ1-6; as DNA is missing, the TRBD1 call by TCRdb cannot be tested. Germline-derived CDR1 and CDR2 are MNHEY and SMNVEV (reference sequence). The CDR3 spans 15 residues. This CDR3 reads CASSFDRLENSPLHF.

V is TRBV7-9 and J is TRBJ2-7; absent DNA, TCRdb's TRBD1 call cannot be checked. The CDR3 is 13 residues long. Germline assignment: CDR1 SEHNR and CDR2 FQNEAQ (reference sequence). The CDR3 spells CASRGGHRYEQYF.

The chain joins TRBV30 to TRBJ1-4. Germline V gives CDR1 GTSNPN, CDR2 SVGIG (reference sequence). This CDR3 spans 14 amino acids. The CDR3: CAWSSGAANEKLFF.

This chain joins TRBV7-6 and TRBJ2-7. Germline values: CDR1 SGHVS, CDR2 FNYEAQ. This CDR3 spans 14 amino acids. The CDR3 is CASANSGGSYEQYF. Based on the CDR3 plus reference TRBV7-6 and TRBJ2-7, the full variable domain is GAGVSQSPRYKVTKRGQDVALRCDPISGHVSLYWYRQALGQGPEFLTYFNYEAQQDKSGLPNDRFSAERPEGSISTLTIQRTEQRDSAMYRCASANSGGSYEQYFGPGTRLTVT.

The chain has TRBV7-9 and TRBJ1-3; TCRdb picks TRBD1, but there is no DNA to check that call. This CDR3 has 15 residues. Germline CDR1 SEHNR, CDR2 FQNEAQ (reference sequence). The CDR3 is CASSRGTGDGNTIYF.

The rearrangement uses TRBV5-1 and TRBJ1-4; the TCRdb call, TRBD1, lacks DNA for checking. CDR1 and CDR2 from the germline V gene are SGHRS and YFSETQ. The CDR3 loop spans 18 amino acids. CDR3: CASSPRGQARASVEKLFF.

The chain links TRBV12-3 or TRBV12-4 to TRBJ2-7; TCRdb calls TRBD1, which cannot be checked without DNA. This CDR3 spans 14 amino acids. The CDR3 region is CASRAGQGTYEQYF.

The chain uses TRBV18 and TRBJ1-1. CDR1 KGHSH and CDR2 LQKENI come from the germline V gene. The CDR3 contains 15 residues. The CDR3 spells CASSPPGVGSTEAFF.

The V gene is TRBV11-2, the J gene TRBJ1-2. The germline gives CDR1 SGHAT, CDR2 FQNNGV. This CDR3 region has 13 residues. The CDR3 loop reads CASSLVLTYGYTF.

The CDR3 loop is CASSPPDRHAYLLEGISTDTQYF. V is TRBV6-4 and J is TRBJ2-3. Germline CDR1 and CDR2: MRHNA and SNTAGT. The length of the CDR3 is 23 residues.

This chain links TRBV5-1 with TRBJ2-1. The CDR3 runs to 15 residues. CDR1 SGHRS and CDR2 YFSETQ come from the germline V gene. The CDR3 loop reads CASSKDSPSYNEQFF.